These 27 T cell receptor beta chains were all obtained from the same sample, sequenced in a study of blood T cell repertoires in COVID-19. The protocol was immunoSEQ multiplex PCR, while the TCRdb copy is restricted to in-frame clones and leaves out a portion. The repertoire includes around 200,000 clones, approximately 83% of them detected once, and about 7% sits in the top ten. The sequenced sample consisted of peripheral blood. All receptors derive from a woman aged 40 to 50 with COVID-19, enrolled during active disease.

The CDR3 nucleotides are TGTGCCAGCTCACTACAGGAGCGCGAGCAGTACTTC. Protein: CASSLQEREQYF. The chain joins TRBV18 to TRBJ2-7; TRBD1 is a possible D gene (5 bases). Trimming stripped 4 bases from V and 6 bases from J, with 10 bases between. The CDR3 consists of 12 residues. Germline lookup yields CDR1 KGHSH and CDR2 LQKENI. Variable domain in full (rest from reference TRBV18 and TRBJ2-7): NAGVMQNPRHLVRRRGQEARLRCSPMKGHSHVYWYRQLPEEGLKFMVYLQKENIIDESGMPKERFSAEFPKEGPSILRIQQVVRGDSAAYFCASSLQEREQYFGPGTRLTVT.

The gene calls are TRBV19 and TRBJ2-6; D perhaps matches TRBD2 (6 bases). Germline V gene lookup returns CDR1 LNHDA and CDR2 SQIVND (reference sequence). This CDR3 comprises 15 residues. Trimming removed 7 bases from V and 0 bases from J, with 10 bases in between. Here the CDR3 DNA reads TGTGCCAGTAACCTCGGGAGCTCTGGGGCCAACGTCCTGACTTTC. Amino acids: CASNLGSSGANVLTF.

V is TRBV19 and J is TRBJ2-7, with TRBD1 matching over 11 bases. This CDR3 has 16 residues. Germline CDR1 and CDR2: LNHDA and SQIVND (reference sequence). After removal of 5 bases from V and 5 bases from J, the junction contained 11 bases not matched to a gene. This CDR3 reads CASSPRVGQGAHEQYF. CDR3 nucleotide sequence: TGTGCCAGTAGTCCCCGAGTTGGACAGGGGGCCCACGAGCAGTACTTC.

This clone was picked up one time. The chain recombines TRBV6-1 with TRBJ2-5; D unresolved. The V and J ends lost 1 base and 2 bases respectively, with 14 bases between them. The CDR3 spans 16 residues. Germline-derived CDR1 and CDR2 are MNHNS and SASEGT. CDR3 nucleotide sequence: TGTGCCAGCAGTGAAGTCCACCTTGGAGTTCAAGAGACCCAGTACTTC. Its translation is CASSEVHLGVQETQYF.

CDR3 protein: CASSLRRLAGGNEQFF. CDR3 DNA sequence: TGTGCCAGCAGCTTAAGGCGGCTAGCGGGGGGAAATGAGCAGTTCTTC. The rearrangement uses TRBV7-2 and TRBJ2-1; 11 nucleotides agree with TRBD2. Germline CDR1 SGHTA, CDR2 FQGNSA. This CDR3 has 16 amino acids. V shed 2 bases and J 7 bases; nucleotides not matched to a gene: 7. The whole variable domain, filled in from reference TRBV7-2 and TRBJ2-1, reads GAGVSQSPSNKVTEKGKDVELRCDPISGHTALYWYRQSLGQGLEFLIYFQGNSAPDKSGLPSDRFSAERTGGSVSTLTIQRTQQEDSAVYLCASSLRRLAGGNEQFFGPGTRLTVL.

The chain joins TRBV6-6 to TRBJ1-3, with 10 bases lining up with TRBD1. With 6 bases clipped from V and 0 bases from J, the junction kept 2 bases outside the gene matches. This CDR3 comprises 15 residues. CDR1 and CDR2 (germline): MNHNY, SVGAGI (reference sequence). CDR3 DNA: TGTGCCAGCAGGAGACAGGGGGCCTCTGGAAACACCATATATTTT. It is translated as CASRRQGASGNTIYF.

V is TRBV7-8 and J is TRBJ2-3; no clear D. The germline V and J ends were trimmed by 1 base and 5 bases, with 7 bases remaining between them. The CDR3 spans 13 residues. CDR1 is SGHVS, CDR2 FQNEAQ, per germline. CDR3 bases: TGTGCCAGCAGCTTAGGACCTAGAGATACGCAGTATTTT. Protein sequence: CASSLGPRDTQYF.

On this clone: Distinct nucleotide sequences in the sample also encode this CDR3. The J gene is TRBJ2-7, the V gene TRBV5-1; 7 nucleotides agree with TRBD1. The CDR3 is 12 residues long. Per the germline V gene, CDR1 is SGHRS and CDR2 is YFSETQ. V trimming: 5 bases; J trimming: 3 bases; junction bases outside the gene matches: 2. The CDR3 DNA follows: TGCGCCAGCAGTAGGGACAGCTACGAGCAGTACTTC. It translates to CASSRDSYEQYF.

The V and J genes are TRBV25-1 and TRBJ1-2; D is uncertain. Germline values: CDR1 MGHDK, CDR2 SYGVNS. Trimming shortened V by 2 bases and J by 3 bases, and 10 bases separated the two germline ends. CDR3 length equals 14 residues. CDR3 in DNA: TGTGCCAGCAGTGAAAAGACGGGGTACTATGGCTACACCTTC. The encoded protein is CASSEKTGYYGYTF.

The genes are TRBV10-1 and TRBJ2-2; tentatively, D is TRBD2 (6 bases). CDR3 length: 13 amino acids. Germline CDR1 is WNHNN and CDR2 is SYGVQD (reference sequence). The V and J ends lost 11 bases and 6 bases respectively, with 16 bases between them. The CDR3 region is CAGTPNKAGELFF. For the CDR3, the DNA is TGCGCCGGGACTCCCAACAAAGCCGGGGAGCTGTTTTTT.

The gene calls are TRBV27 and TRBJ2-2; TRBD1 aligns across 9 bases. Germline V gene lookup returns CDR1 MNHEY and CDR2 SMNVEV (reference sequence). The CDR3 is 15 amino acids. V was pared by 4 bases and J by 9 bases, with 9 bases of the junction left unmatched. In DNA form, the CDR3 reads TGTGCCAGCAGTTACGGGACAGGGCGCGTTAGGGAGCTGTTTTTT. Its translation is CASSYGTGRVRELFF.

The chain links TRBV10-1 to TRBJ2-7; 9 bases fit TRBD2. The ends lost 2 bases at V and 6 bases at J; junction bases unmatched: 8. From germline, CDR1 is WNHNN and CDR2 SYGVQD (reference sequence). The CDR3 is 15 amino acids. In nucleotides, the CDR3 is TGCGCCAGCAGTGAGAGGGTAGCGGGGGTCGGCGAGCAGTACTTC. Translated, it gives CASSERVAGVGEQYF.

Ten or more counts support this clone. The rearrangement links TRBV5-7 to TRBJ1-5; 8 nucleotides line up with TRBD1. TRBV5-7 is an ORF for which the function is uncertain. This CDR3 is built from 15 residues. After removal of 2 bases from V and 5 bases from J, the junction contained 6 bases not matched to a gene. This CDR3 reads CASSFGDRYDQPQHF. The CDR3 region has the DNA TGTGCCAGCAGCTTTGGGGACAGGTACGATCAGCCCCAGCATTTT.

This rearrangement joins TRBV19 to TRBJ2-7; D unresolved. Germline V lookup: CDR1 LNHDA, CDR2 SQIVND (reference sequence). The CDR3 spans 13 residues. The V end was cut by 6 bases, the J end by 0 bases, with 9 bases between. In nucleotides, the CDR3 is TGTGCCAGTAGGAAGACTTTCTCCTACGAGCAGTACTTC. It encodes CASRKTFSYEQYF.

The chain combines TRBV5-6 with TRBJ1-2; no firm D call. CDR3 size: 12 residues. Germline V gene data show CDR1 as SGHDT and CDR2 as YYEEEE. The V end was cut by 4 bases, the J end by 6 bases, with 10 bases between. CDR3 DNA sequence: TGTGCCAGCAGCGTACAACGGGATGGCTACACCTTC. This gives the protein CASSVQRDGYTF.

This chain connects TRBV6-1 to TRBJ2-7, with 10 bases that match TRBD1. J gave up 1 base and V 2 bases, and 8 bases lay outside the gene matches. CDR1 is MNHNS, CDR2 SASEGT, per germline. The CDR3 is made up of 17 amino acids. In DNA form, the CDR3 reads TGTGCCAGCAGTGAACTAAGACAGGGGGCTCTATCCTACGAGCAGTACTTC. Its protein is CASSELRQGALSYEQYF.

This rearrangement joins TRBV7-9 to TRBJ1-2; 9 positions agree with TRBD1. Germline V lookup: CDR1 SEHNR, CDR2 FQNEAQ (reference sequence). The length of the CDR3 is 15 residues. J lost 6 bases, V lost 1 base, and 6 bases had no gene match. The CDR3 region has the DNA TGTGCCAGCAGCTTAGTCGGGACAGGGATACATGGCTACACCTTC. This sequence encodes CASSLVGTGIHGYTF. Supplemented by reference TRBV7-9 and TRBJ1-2, the full variable domain reads DTGVSQNPRHKITKRGQNVTFRCDPISEHNRLYWYRQTLGQGPEFLTYFQNEAQLEKSRLLSDRFSAERPKGSFSTLEIQRTEQGDSAMYLCASSLVGTGIHGYTFGSGTRLTVV.

The gene calls are TRBV10-1 and TRBJ1-2; D remains unclear. The CDR3 totals 13 residues. V was cut by 8 bases and J by 0 bases, with 10 bases left in between. CDR1 and CDR2 from the germline V gene are WNHNN and SYGVQD (reference sequence). The CDR3 sequence: CASSPGANYGYTF. The CDR3 coding sequence is TGCGCCAGCTCTCCGGGAGCTAACTATGGCTACACCTTC.

This sequence joins TRBV28 and TRBJ2-7, with a weak D call TRBD2 (6 bases). Germline CDR1 reads MDHEN; CDR2 reads SYDVKM. V gave up 2 bases and J gave up 0 bases, with 8 bases separating them. The CDR3 length is 14 residues. Written as DNA, the CDR3 is TGTGCCAGCAGTTTAAGCGGGCTCTCCTACGAGCAGTACTTC. Translating gives CASSLSGLSYEQYF.

The chain combines TRBV24-1 with TRBJ1-2, with D hard to call. The CDR3 is 13 amino acids. The germline gives CDR1 KGHDR, CDR2 SFDVKD. The V end was cut by 2 bases, the J end by 4 bases, with 7 bases between. CDR3 sequence: CATSDSPRYGYTF. In DNA form, the CDR3 reads TGTGCCACCAGTGATTCCCCCCGCTATGGCTACACCTTC.

This chain links TRBV5-8 with TRBJ1-1; tentatively, D is TRBD1 (5 bases). Germline loops: CDR1 SGHTS, CDR2 YDEGEE. The CDR3 consists of 14 residues. V was shortened by 0 bases and J by 6 bases, with 12 bases between the two germline ends. CDR3 in DNA: TGTGCCAGCAGCTTGGTGGGCAGGGCCTCTGAAGCTTTCTTT. This gives the protein CASSLVGRASEAFF.

This chain uses TRBV5-1 with TRBJ1-2; a weak D match, TRBD1 (6 bases). Germline V gives CDR1 SGHRS, CDR2 YFSETQ. With 1 base removed from V and 2 bases from J, the gap between germline ends came to 12 bases. This CDR3 contains 15 residues. The CDR3, as DNA: TGCGCCAGCAGCTTGTCGGGGGGCGTAAACTATGGCTACACCTTC. The encoded protein is CASSLSGGVNYGYTF.

The chain combines TRBV15 with TRBJ2-1; 7 bases match TRBD2. V was pared by 0 bases and J by 0 bases, with 2 bases of the junction left unmatched. The germline CDR1 and CDR2 sequences are LNHNV and YYDKDF (reference sequence). The CDR3 contains 16 residues. The DNA for the CDR3 is TGTGCCACCAGCAGAGAGCCTAGCGGCTCCTACAATGAGCAGTTCTTC. Its translation is CATSREPSGSYNEQFF. The full variable domain, completed using reference TRBV15 and TRBJ2-1, is DAMVIQNPRYQVTQFGKPVTLSCSQTLNHNVMYWYQQKSSQAPKLLFHYYDKDFNNEADTPDNFQSRRPNTSFCFLDIRSPGLGDTAMYLCATSREPSGSYNEQFFGPGTRLTVL.

This chain joins TRBV3-1 (or the pseudogene TRBV3-2) and TRBJ1-2; 10 bases align to TRBD1. Unmatched junction bases numbered 5, after V lost 4 bases and J lost 3 bases. Germline V gene sequence: CDR1 LGHDT, CDR2 YNNKEL (reference sequence). The CDR3 is 15 amino acids. CDR3 in amino acids: CASSRGTGVDYGYTF. DNA of the CDR3: TGTGCCAGCAGCCGCGGGACAGGGGTGGACTATGGCTACACCTTC.

This clone has just a few counts. V is TRBV2 and J is TRBJ2-7; D possibly corresponds to TRBD1 (6 bases). Germline V lookup: CDR1 SNHLY, CDR2 FYNNEI. This CDR3 region has 14 residues. Trimming took 6 bases from V and 0 from J, leaving 12 bases between them. The CDR3 loop is CASRTQGPSYEQYF. The DNA for the CDR3 is TGTGCCAGCAGAACTCAGGGGCCCTCCTACGAGCAGTACTTC.

This clone occurred once. The rearrangement joins TRBV10-3 to TRBJ1-5, with D possibly being TRBD1 (6 bases). This CDR3 is 15 amino acids long. V gave up 6 bases and J gave up 3 bases, with 15 bases separating them. Germline V gene data show CDR1 as ENHRY and CDR2 as SYGVKD. The CDR3: CAISAGTMNNQPQHF. CDR3 DNA sequence: TGTGCCATCAGCGCCGGGACAATGAACAATCAGCCCCAGCATTTT.

The chain carries TRBV10-2 and TRBJ1-1; 9 bases are a match to TRBD1. This CDR3 spans 15 amino acids. After removal of 6 bases from V and 6 bases from J, the junction contained 11 bases not matched to a gene. CDR1 is WSHSY and CDR2 is SAAADI in the germline V gene. The CDR3 loop reads CASRPGTGSMAEAFF. In DNA, the CDR3 is TGCGCCAGCAGACCCGGGACAGGGAGTATGGCTGAAGCTTTCTTT.